Below, 25 T cell receptor beta chains from the same sample are listed, as sequenced in a study of shared clonotypes between healthy human individuals. Positively selected for CCR7, the CD45RO-negative cells used as naive CD8 cells excluded terminally differentiated effector memory CD45RA+ cells. The table came from immunoSEQ multiplex PCR; TCRdb's copy has only in-frame clones and leaves some out. The profile shows under 700,000 clones, roughly 96% of them singletons. Source material: naive CD8+ T cells sorted from blood. The receptors were gathered from a young woman in good health.

This clone showed up just once. The chain has TRBV10-1 and TRBJ2-7, with a possible D match to TRBD2 (5 bases). CDR1 and CDR2 (germline): WNHNN, SYGVQD (reference sequence). V lost 0 bases to trimming and J lost 2 bases, with 8 bases between them. There are 14 residues in the CDR3. CDR3 protein: CASSESRGTYEQYF. In DNA form, the CDR3 reads TGCGCCAGCAGTGAGTCCCGGGGAACCTACGAGCAGTACTTC.

CDR3 nucleotide sequence: TGTGCCAGCAGCTTGATAAACACTGAAGCTTTCTTT. This gives the protein CASSLINTEAFF. The rearrangement links TRBV5-6 to TRBJ1-1; D is unclear. This CDR3 region has 12 residues. Germline V gene data show CDR1 as SGHDT and CDR2 as YYEEEE. Trimming took 1 base from V and 2 from J, leaving 3 bases between them.

The chain links TRBV19 to TRBJ2-2; D not resolved. The CDR3 has 17 amino acids. The germline V and J ends were trimmed by 7 bases and 4 bases, with 22 bases remaining between them. Per germline, CDR1 LNHDA and CDR2 SQIVND (reference sequence). The CDR3 spells CASTIGPGLGRTGELFF. Written as DNA, the CDR3 is TGTGCCAGTACCATAGGACCCGGCCTAGGTCGCACCGGGGAGCTGTTTTTT.

CDR3 protein: CASSSRGRIYNEQFF. The CDR3 DNA reads TGTGCCAGCAGCTCCAGGGGGAGGATATACAATGAGCAGTTCTTC. The rearrangement links TRBV5-6 to TRBJ2-1, with D possibly being TRBD1 (7 bases). Trimming took 3 bases from V and 4 from J, leaving 14 bases between them. The CDR3 runs 15 residues. Germline V gives CDR1 SGHDT, CDR2 YYEEEE.

This clone was observed a single time. Other DNA sequences within the sample encode an identical CDR3. The chain carries TRBV6-5 and TRBJ1-1; tentative D call: TRBD1 (6 bases). The germline gives CDR1 MNHEY, CDR2 SVGAGI. The CDR3 has 14 amino acids. Trimming stripped 0 bases from V and 5 bases from J, with 10 bases between. The CDR3 spells CASSYSTGGTEAFF. CDR3 coding DNA: TGTGCCAGCAGTTACTCGACAGGAGGGACTGAAGCTTTCTTT.

The chain carries TRBV7-7 and TRBJ2-1; D remains unclear. This CDR3 has 13 amino acids. From germline, CDR1 is SSHAT and CDR2 FNYEAQ (reference sequence). V was trimmed by 6 bases and J by 0 bases, leaving 6 bases between them. CDR3 bases: TGTGCCAGCAGTCCTAGCTCCTACAATGAGCAGTTCTTC. Translated: CASSPSSYNEQFF.

The chain employs TRBV27 and TRBJ2-7; TRBD1 or TRBD2 may be the D gene (5 bases each). The V gene's germline CDR1 is MNHEY and CDR2 SMNVEV (reference sequence). V was cut by 3 bases and J by 2 bases, with 38 bases left in between. This CDR3 has 23 residues. CDR3 sequence: CASSFSRTGAESKQERKTYEQYF. The CDR3 DNA is TGTGCCAGCAGTTTTTCACGGACTGGGGCGGAGTCGAAACAAGAAAGAAAGACCTACGAGCAGTACTTC.

V usage is TRBV13 and J usage is TRBJ2-5, with 8 bases that match TRBD2. The J call is doubtful: the DNA matches TRBJ2-7 better. Germline V gene lookup returns CDR1 PRHDT and CDR2 FYEKMQ (reference sequence). The CDR3 length is 16 residues. For the CDR3, the DNA is TGTGCCAGCAGCTTAATCGGCTGGCGGGAGGATCCCGAGCAGTACTTC. Its protein is CASSLIGWREDPEQYF.

The chain joins TRBV27 to TRBJ2-3, with unresolved D. This CDR3 is 15 amino acids long. V lost 5 bases to trimming and J lost 2 bases, with 14 bases between them. The V gene's germline CDR1 is MNHEY and CDR2 SMNVEV (reference sequence). CDR3 in DNA: TGTGCCAGCAGTCCGGTCCAAATCTCCACAGATACGCAGTATTTT. Residues: CASSPVQISTDTQYF.

The rearrangement joins TRBV28 to TRBJ2-1, with 13 bases matching TRBD2. After removal of 6 bases from V and 2 bases from J, the junction contained 4 bases not matched to a gene. The length of the CDR3 is 16 residues. Germline V gene data show CDR1 as MDHEN and CDR2 as SYDVKM. The CDR3 nucleotides read TGTGCCAGCAGCCGTGGGACTAGCGGGGCCTACAATGAGCAGTTCTTC. Amino acid sequence: CASSRGTSGAYNEQFF.

The J gene is TRBJ1-2, the V gene TRBV13, with D possibly matching TRBD1 (6 bases). Germline V lookup: CDR1 PRHDT, CDR2 FYEKMQ (reference sequence). Trimming removed 1 base at V and 14 bases at J, with 14 bases between. CDR3 length: 12 residues. CDR3 nucleotides: TGTGCCAGCAGCTTAGATGGGGGGCTAGGTACCTTC. It yields the protein CASSLDGGLGTF.

This clone was picked up one time. Other DNA sequences in the sample encode the same CDR3. The V and J genes are TRBV28 and TRBJ2-2; 11 nucleotides agree with TRBD2. V lost 4 bases to trimming and J lost 5 bases; unmatched junction nucleotides: 3. Germline V gives CDR1 MDHEN, CDR2 SYDVKM. The CDR3 loop spans 15 amino acids. The CDR3 DNA reads as TGTGCCAGCAGTTCCTGGACTAGCGGGACCGGGGAGCTGTTTTTT. Translation gives CASSSWTSGTGELFF. The complete variable domain, with remaining parts taken from reference TRBV28 and TRBJ2-2, reads DVKVTQSSRYLVKRTGEKVFLECVQDMDHENMFWYRQDPGLGLRLIYFSYDVKMKEKGDIPEGYSVSREKKERFSLILESASTNQTSMYLCASSSWTSGTGELFFGEGSRLTVL.

This chain joins TRBV11-2 and TRBJ2-7; D remains ambiguous. CDR3 size: 12 residues. Germline V gene lookup returns CDR1 SGHAT and CDR2 FQNNGV. Trimming left V 3 bases short and J 5 bases short, with 8 bases between. The CDR3 bases are TGTGCCAGCAGCTTGGAATATGACGAGCAGTACTTC. Protein sequence: CASSLEYDEQYF.

The genes are TRBV29-1 and TRBJ2-5; possibly TRBD2 for D (5 bases). The J call may be mistaken, given a closer DNA end match to TRBJ2-7. This CDR3 spans 13 amino acids. Germline V gene lookup returns CDR1 SQVTM and CDR2 ANQGSEA. The CDR3 reads CSVDVGSSYEQYF. The CDR3 DNA follows: TGCAGCGTTGACGTAGGGAGCTCCTACGAGCAGTACTTC.

V and J are TRBV6-5 and TRBJ2-1, with D maybe TRBD2 (5 bases). The CDR3 has 15 amino acids. Germline values: CDR1 MNHEY, CDR2 SVGAGI. V was trimmed by 5 bases and J by 2 bases, leaving 13 bases between them. The CDR3: CASSLLWETYNEQFF. CDR3 nucleotides: TGTGCCAGCAGTCTATTGTGGGAGACCTACAATGAGCAGTTCTTC.

This chain joins TRBV7-8 and TRBJ2-5, with 7 positions matching TRBD1. TRBJ2-7 explains the end of the DNA better; the J call may be wrong. Per germline, CDR1 SGHVS and CDR2 FQNEAQ. CDR3 length equals 16 residues. In DNA form, the CDR3 reads TGTGCCAGCAGCTTAGCGAAGGGTAGGGGGCCCTACGAGCAGTACTTC. Translated, it gives CASSLAKGRGPYEQYF.

This clone was observed once. The rearrangement joins TRBV6-1 to TRBJ1-2, with no clear D. Germline CDR1 and CDR2: MNHNS and SASEGT. The CDR3 runs to 15 residues. The V gene lost 0 bases and the J gene lost 2 bases, with 10 bases spanning the gap. CDR3 nucleotides: TGTGCCAGCAGTGAAGCAATCAGGCTCAACTATGGCTACACCTTC. The encoded protein is CASSEAIRLNYGYTF.

V and J are TRBV5-8 and TRBJ1-5; possibly TRBD1 for D (5 bases). Germline CDR1 SGHTS, CDR2 YDEGEE. The CDR3 loop spans 17 amino acids. Deletions cut 0 bases from V and 2 bases from J, with 15 bases between. The CDR3 here is CASSLVGGSGGNQPQHF. The CDR3 region has the DNA TGTGCCAGCAGCTTGGTCGGGGGGAGTGGAGGCAATCAGCCCCAGCATTTT.

The chain combines TRBV11-2 with TRBJ1-1; TRBD1 agrees at 9 bases. There are 16 residues in the CDR3. The germline CDR1 and CDR2 sequences are SGHAT and FQNNGV. The J segment lost 6 bases and the V segment lost 8 bases, leaving 16 bases of the junction unmatched. The CDR3 protein is CASSWGAGTGLPEAFF. CDR3 coding DNA: TGTGCCAGCTCTTGGGGTGCCGGGACAGGGCTACCTGAAGCTTTCTTT. Complete variable domain (other parts from reference TRBV11-2 and TRBJ1-1): EAGVAQSPRYKIIEKRQSVAFWCNPISGHATLYWYQQILGQGPKLLIQFQNNGVVDDSQLPKDRFSAERLKGVDSTLKIQPAKLEDSAVYLCASSWGAGTGLPEAFFGQGTRLTVV.

This clone appeared a single time. The CDR3 DNA follows: TGTGCCAGTAGTATTTTTTCCGGAGGGGAAGATGAAAAACTGTTTTTT. As protein: CASSIFSGGEDEKLFF. The J gene is TRBJ1-4, the V gene TRBV19, with D possibly matching TRBD1 (5 bases). Trimming left V 3 bases short and J 6 bases short, with 17 bases between. Germline V CDR1 and CDR2: LNHDA, SQIVND (reference sequence). This CDR3 is 16 amino acids long.

This clone showed up just once. The chain links TRBV6-5 to TRBJ2-5, with 11 bases that match TRBD2. The CDR3 is made up of 14 amino acids. The V and J ends lost 8 bases and 2 bases, in that order; junction bases with no gene match: 4. Germline CDR1 and CDR2: MNHEY and SVGAGI. CDR3 bases: TGTGCCAGCGCCGGGACTAGCGGACAAGAGACCCAGTACTTC. This translates into CASAGTSGQETQYF.

J is TRBJ2-7 and V is TRBV2; 11 bases agree with TRBD2. Germline CDR1 SNHLY, CDR2 FYNNEI. V shed 6 bases, J shed 9 bases, and the junction held 10 bases outside the gene matches. The CDR3 has 14 residues. Here the CDR3 reads CASSSGTSGRGQYF. The CDR3 coding sequence is TGTGCCAGCAGCTCCGGGACTAGCGGCCGGGGGCAGTACTTC.

V gene TRBV27 combines with J gene TRBJ2-5; TRBD1 aligns across 7 bases. This CDR3 is built from 14 residues. J was trimmed by 5 bases and V by 0 bases; bases with no gene match: 3. Germline assignment: CDR1 MNHEY and CDR2 SMNVEV (reference sequence). Here the CDR3 reads CASSLSGGRETQYF. The CDR3 DNA reads as TGTGCCAGCAGTTTATCAGGGGGCAGGGAGACCCAGTACTTC.

This chain links TRBV27 with TRBJ2-7; perhaps TRBD2 as D (5 bases). There are 14 residues in the CDR3. Germline V gene sequence: CDR1 MNHEY, CDR2 SMNVEV (reference sequence). V was pared by 2 bases and J by 2 bases, with 10 bases between. The CDR3 coding sequence is TGTGCCAGCAGTTTAGTAGGAGGCACCTACGAGCAGTACTTC. This translates into CASSLVGGTYEQYF.

The J gene is TRBJ1-1, the V gene TRBV27, with D uncertain. The CDR3 extends over 14 amino acids. Trimming removed 0 bases at V and 1 base at J, with 6 bases between. The V gene's germline CDR1 is MNHEY and CDR2 SMNVEV (reference sequence). The CDR3 DNA is TGTGCCAGCAGTTTATCCAACAGGAACACTGAAGCTTTCTTT. Translating it yields CASSLSNRNTEAFF.